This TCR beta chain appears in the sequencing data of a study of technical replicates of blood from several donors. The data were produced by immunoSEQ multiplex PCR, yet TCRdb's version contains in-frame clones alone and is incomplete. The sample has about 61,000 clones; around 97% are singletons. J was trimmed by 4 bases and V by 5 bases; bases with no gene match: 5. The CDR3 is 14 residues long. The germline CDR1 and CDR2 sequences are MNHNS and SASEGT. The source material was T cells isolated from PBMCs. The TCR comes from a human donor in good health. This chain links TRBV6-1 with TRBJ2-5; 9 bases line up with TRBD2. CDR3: CASSPLAGRETQYF. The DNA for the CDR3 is TGTGCCAGCAGTCCCCTAGCGGGGCGAGAGACCCAGTACTTC.